This T cell receptor (beta chain) is from a study of glioma-infiltrating T cells. This clonotype was detected once. A junction end diverges from the germline sequence, so it may reflect a read error. This CDR3 spans 14 amino acids. Looked up from germline, CDR1 is KGHDR and CDR2 is SFDVKD. The iRepertoire nested amplicon-rescue multiplex PCR amplified TCR alpha and beta CDR3s from RNA. Each CDR3 protein gets one entry after TCRdb re-called the multiplex PCR reads with MiXCR. Counted here are about 180,000 distinct CDR3 sequences, over 40% occurring once; the ten biggest clones make up around 5%. This rearrangement joins TRBV24-1 to TRBJ2-3, with D perhaps given as TRBD1 or TRBD2 (7 bases each). The sample taken for sequencing was glioma tissue, nonneoplastic brain tissue, or PBMCs (not recorded which). This receptor was obtained from a human donor with low-grade glioma or glioblastoma, undergoing nonglioma brain surgery, or in good health (not recorded which). CDR3 protein: CATRATGEGDTQYF. The CDR3, as DNA: TGTGCAACCAGAGCCACAGGGGAGGGAGATACGCAGTATTTT.